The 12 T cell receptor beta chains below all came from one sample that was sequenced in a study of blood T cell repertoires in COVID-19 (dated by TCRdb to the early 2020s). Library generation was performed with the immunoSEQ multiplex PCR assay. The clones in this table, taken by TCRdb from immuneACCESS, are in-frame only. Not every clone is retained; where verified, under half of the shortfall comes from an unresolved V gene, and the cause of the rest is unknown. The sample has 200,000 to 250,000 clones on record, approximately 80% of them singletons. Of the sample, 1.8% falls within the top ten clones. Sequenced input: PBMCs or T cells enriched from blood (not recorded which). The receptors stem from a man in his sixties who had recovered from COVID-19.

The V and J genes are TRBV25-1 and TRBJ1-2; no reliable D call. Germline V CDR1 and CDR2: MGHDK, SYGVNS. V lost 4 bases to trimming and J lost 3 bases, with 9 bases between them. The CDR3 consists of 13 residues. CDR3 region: CASSGQSDYGYTF. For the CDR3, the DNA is TGTGCCAGCAGTGGGCAGAGCGACTATGGCTACACCTTC.

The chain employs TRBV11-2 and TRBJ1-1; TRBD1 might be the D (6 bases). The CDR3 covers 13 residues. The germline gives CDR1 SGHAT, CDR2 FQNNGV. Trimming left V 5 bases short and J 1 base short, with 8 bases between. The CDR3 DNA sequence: TGTGCCAGCAGCCCACAGGGGAACACTGAAGCTTTCTTT. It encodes CASSPQGNTEAFF.

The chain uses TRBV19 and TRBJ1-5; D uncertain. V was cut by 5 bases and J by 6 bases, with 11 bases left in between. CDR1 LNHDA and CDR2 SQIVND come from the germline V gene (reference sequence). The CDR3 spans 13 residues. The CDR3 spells CASSLREGQPQHF. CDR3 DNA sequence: TGTGCCAGTAGTTTAAGAGAGGGTCAGCCCCAGCATTTT.

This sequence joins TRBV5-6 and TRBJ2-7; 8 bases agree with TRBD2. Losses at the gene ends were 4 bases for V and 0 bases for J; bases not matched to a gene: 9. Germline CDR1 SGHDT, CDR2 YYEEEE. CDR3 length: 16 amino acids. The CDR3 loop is CASSGTSGGFSYEQYF. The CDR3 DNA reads TGTGCCAGCAGCGGAACGAGCGGGGGATTCTCCTACGAGCAGTACTTC.

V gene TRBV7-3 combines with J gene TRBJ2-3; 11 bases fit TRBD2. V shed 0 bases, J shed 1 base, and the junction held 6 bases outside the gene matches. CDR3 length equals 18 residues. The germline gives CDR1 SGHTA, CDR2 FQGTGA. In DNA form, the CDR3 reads TGTGCCAGCAGCTTAACGGCTAGCGGGGGGCTAGGCACAGATACGCAGTATTTT. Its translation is CASSLTASGGLGTDTQYF.

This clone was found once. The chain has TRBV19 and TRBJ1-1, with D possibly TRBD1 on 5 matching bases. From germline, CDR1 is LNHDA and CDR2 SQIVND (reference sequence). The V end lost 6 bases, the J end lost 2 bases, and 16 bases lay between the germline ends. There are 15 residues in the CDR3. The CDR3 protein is CASSPQGVINTEAFF. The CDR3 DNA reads TGTGCCAGTAGCCCCCAAGGGGTAATAAACACTGAAGCTTTCTTT.

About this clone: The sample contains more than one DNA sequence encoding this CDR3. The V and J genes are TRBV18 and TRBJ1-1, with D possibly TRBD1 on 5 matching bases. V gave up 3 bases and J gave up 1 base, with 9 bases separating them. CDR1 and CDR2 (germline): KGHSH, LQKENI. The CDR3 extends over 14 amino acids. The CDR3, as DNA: TGTGCCAGCTCACCCAGTAGGGGGAACACTGAAGCTTTCTTT. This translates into CASSPSRGNTEAFF.

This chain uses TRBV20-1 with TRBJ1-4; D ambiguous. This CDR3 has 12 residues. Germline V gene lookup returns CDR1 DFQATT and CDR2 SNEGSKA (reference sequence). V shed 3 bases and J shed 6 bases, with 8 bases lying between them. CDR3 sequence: CSASLAHEKLFF. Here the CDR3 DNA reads TGCAGTGCTAGTTTAGCTCATGAAAAACTGTTTTTT.

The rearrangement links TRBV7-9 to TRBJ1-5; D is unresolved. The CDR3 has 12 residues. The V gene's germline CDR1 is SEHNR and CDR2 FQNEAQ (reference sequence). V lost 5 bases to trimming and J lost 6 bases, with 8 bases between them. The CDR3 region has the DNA TGTGCCAGCAGCCTCGACACTCAGCCCCAGCATTTT. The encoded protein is CASSLDTQPQHF.

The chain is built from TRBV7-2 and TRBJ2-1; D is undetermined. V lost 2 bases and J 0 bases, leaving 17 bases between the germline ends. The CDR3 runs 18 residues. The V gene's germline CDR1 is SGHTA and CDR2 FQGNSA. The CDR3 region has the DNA TGTGCCAGCAGCTTAATTGCGGCTACCCAACACTCCTACAATGAGCAGTTCTTC. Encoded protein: CASSLIAATQHSYNEQFF.

The CDR3 sequence: CASSDPGTSDYEQYF. The DNA of the CDR3 is TGCGCCAGCAGTGACCCCGGGACTAGCGACTACGAGCAGTACTTC. V usage is TRBV10-2 and J usage is TRBJ2-7; 10 bases fit TRBD2. CDR1 is WSHSY, CDR2 SAAADI, per germline. The CDR3 consists of 15 residues. The trim removed 3 bases at V and 3 bases at J, leaving 5 bases unmatched.

The CDR3 DNA sequence: TGTGCCAGCAGCTTAGGCGCGGGGGGTTACAATGAGCAGTTCTTC. Protein: CASSLGAGGYNEQFF. The chain joins TRBV7-2 to TRBJ2-1, with 8 nucleotides matching TRBD2. Germline V lookup: CDR1 SGHTA, CDR2 FQGNSA. V shed 1 base and J 4 bases; nucleotides not matched to a gene: 3. The CDR3 length is 15 residues.